This passage covers 17 T cell receptor beta chains from one sample sequenced in a study of cytomegalovirus exposure and HLA in healthy donors (dated by TCRdb to the late 2010s). The receptor library was made with the immunoSEQ multiplex PCR assay. For the multiplex PCR, a mixture combining 60 forward primers for TCR Vbeta segments and 13 reverse primers for TCR Jbeta segments was used. TCRdb limited this immuneACCESS table to in-frame rearrangements with V and J called. A share of clones is missing; checked studies link under half to unresolved V genes, and the rest is unexplained. In all, the sample holds tens of thousands of clones, and roughly 86% of those were seen once. Jointly, the top ten make up roughly 9.2% of the sample. The sample comprised PBMCs. The receptors shown here come from a man younger than 40 in good health and CMV-seropositive.

The V and J genes are TRBV28 and TRBJ2-7; the match to TRBD1 covers 7 bases. After removal of 6 bases from V and 3 bases from J, the junction contained 2 bases not matched to a gene. CDR3 length: 12 residues. From germline, CDR1 is MDHEN and CDR2 SYDVKM. CDR3 amino acids: CASSRDSYEQYF. CDR3 coding DNA: TGTGCCAGCAGCCGGGACAGCTACGAGCAGTACTTC.

This clone was seen just once. Because the CDR3's place on the DNA is in doubt, the DNA is left out and the CDR3 is given as listed by TCRdb. The V and J genes are TRBV6-4 and TRBJ1-2; TRBD1 is taken as the D call from the table, unchecked against the DNA. The germline gives CDR1 MRHNA, CDR2 SNTAGT. The length of the CDR3 is 14 amino acids, counting both ends. The CDR3 spells CASSSSQGSYGYTF.

As to this clone: The junction departs from germline at one end; a sequencing error may be responsible. The gene calls are TRBV29-1 and TRBJ1-1; D ambiguous. The length of the CDR3 is 13 residues. From germline, CDR1 is SQVTM and CDR2 ANQGSEA. CDR3 residues: CSVQEGPGAEAFF. In DNA form, the CDR3 reads TGCAGCGTTCAAGAGGGCCCCGGTGCTGAAGCTTTCTTT.

The V gene is TRBV6-6, the J gene TRBJ2-7, with a tentative D call TRBD1 (5 bases). The germline V and J ends were trimmed by 6 bases and 5 bases, with 17 bases remaining between them. Germline V CDR1 and CDR2: MNHNY, SVGAGI (reference sequence). The CDR3 has 14 amino acids. The CDR3 loop reads CASSHLRGSDEQYF. CDR3 in DNA: TGTGCCAGCAGCCATCTTAGGGGCTCGGACGAGCAGTACTTC.

This chain uses TRBV5-1 with TRBJ2-1, with 7 bases that match TRBD2. CDR3 length: 14 amino acids. J was trimmed by 8 bases and V by 0 bases; bases with no gene match: 5. Germline V gene lookup returns CDR1 SGHRS and CDR2 YFSETQ. CDR3 nucleotide sequence: TGCGCCAGCAGCTTGGAACTAGCGCTTTATGAGCAGTTCTTC. Protein sequence: CASSLELALYEQFF.

V is TRBV5-5 and J is TRBJ2-7, with 7 bases lining up with TRBD1. V shed 4 bases, J shed 7 bases, and the junction held 14 bases outside the gene matches. Per the germline V gene, CDR1 is SGHKS and CDR2 is YYEKEE (reference sequence). The CDR3 length is 15 residues. CDR3 region: CASSLGDSRIWEQYF. The CDR3 DNA reads TGTGCCAGCAGCCTAGGGGACAGCCGGATTTGGGAGCAGTACTTC.

This clone was detected only a few times. The rearrangement uses TRBV7-9 and TRBJ1-1, with D maybe TRBD1 (5 bases). The germline V and J ends were trimmed by 2 bases and 12 bases, with 13 bases remaining between them. This CDR3 region has 12 residues. CDR1 SEHNR and CDR2 FQNEAQ come from the germline V gene (reference sequence). This CDR3 reads CASSLMEGESFF. In nucleotides, the CDR3 is TGTGCCAGCAGCTTAATGGAAGGGGAATCTTTCTTT. Combining the CDR3 with reference TRBV7-9 and TRBJ1-1 gives the whole variable domain DTGVSQNPRHKITKRGQNVTFRCDPISEHNRLYWYRQTLGQGPEFLTYFQNEAQLEKSRLLSDRFSAERPKGSFSTLEIQRTEQGDSAMYLCASSLMEGESFFGQGTRLTVV.

The chain is built from TRBV11-2 and TRBJ2-7, with 8 bases that match TRBD1. The length of the CDR3 is 15 residues. Germline CDR1 reads SGHAT; CDR2 reads FQNNGV. Trimming took 0 bases from V and 5 from J; bases not matched to a gene: 6. The CDR3 nucleotides read TGTGCCAGCAGCTTAGACAGGGGGCTTGGAAACGAGCAGTACTTC. The encoded protein is CASSLDRGLGNEQYF.

The chain employs TRBV7-2 and TRBJ2-5; TRBD2 agrees at 13 bases. CDR3 length: 20 residues. The germline gives CDR1 SGHTA, CDR2 FQGNSA. Losses at the gene ends were 0 bases for V and 4 bases for J; bases not matched to a gene: 14. This chain's CDR3 is CASSLALTSGRRTIGETQYF. The CDR3 DNA sequence: TGTGCCAGCAGCTTAGCACTGACTAGCGGGAGGAGGACTATAGGAGAGACCCAGTACTTC. The full variable domain, completed using reference TRBV7-2 and TRBJ2-5, is GAGVSQSPSNKVTEKGKDVELRCDPISGHTALYWYRQSLGQGLEFLIYFQGNSAPDKSGLPSDRFSAERTGGSVSTLTIQRTQQEDSAVYLCASSLALTSGRRTIGETQYFGPGTRLLVL.

A single count supports this clone. The chain joins TRBV5-1 to TRBJ2-7, with 7 positions matching TRBD1. CDR1 is SGHRS, CDR2 YFSETQ, per germline. Trimming at V came to 0 bases and at J to 0 bases, leaving 12 bases not matched to a gene. The CDR3 contains 18 residues. CDR3 amino acids: CASSLGGGSGQRSYEQYF. DNA for the CDR3: TGCGCCAGCAGCTTGGGAGGGGGCAGCGGCCAACGCTCCTACGAGCAGTACTTC.

The chain carries TRBV11-2 and TRBJ1-5, with D unclear. Germline V lookup: CDR1 SGHAT, CDR2 FQNNGV. Trimming stripped 5 bases from V and 6 bases from J, with 11 bases between. This CDR3 contains 13 residues. The CDR3 nucleotides are TGTGCCAGCAGCCCTGAGATCGGTCAGCCCCAGCATTTT. Protein: CASSPEIGQPQHF.

This chain's CDR3 is CASQYYKHPGGELFF. CDR3 in DNA: TGTGCCAGCCAATATTACAAACACCCGGGCGGGGAGCTGTTTTTT. The chain recombines TRBV2 with TRBJ2-2, with D uncertain. Germline V gene data show CDR1 as SNHLY and CDR2 as FYNNEI. Trimming left V 8 bases short and J 7 bases short, with 20 bases between. This CDR3 contains 15 residues.

This clone was counted only a few times. V usage is TRBV2 and J usage is TRBJ2-6, with TRBD1 identical over 9 bases. The CDR3 extends over 20 amino acids. V shed 6 bases and J 0 bases; nucleotides not matched to a gene: 15. Germline V CDR1 and CDR2: SNHLY, FYNNEI. CDR3 sequence: CASSPRGKGTGLSGANVLTF. In nucleotides, the CDR3 is TGTGCCAGCAGCCCCAGGGGGAAGGGGACAGGGCTCTCTGGGGCCAACGTCCTGACTTTC.

The gene calls are TRBV19 and TRBJ2-2; 10 nucleotides align to TRBD2. CDR1 is LNHDA, CDR2 SQIVND, per germline (reference sequence). The CDR3 contains 15 residues. With V trimmed by 8 bases and J by 9 bases, 12 bases remained unmatched. CDR3 protein: CASAETSGLGWELFF. The CDR3 nucleotides are TGTGCCAGTGCTGAGACTAGCGGGCTCGGTTGGGAGCTGTTTTTT.

The chain employs TRBV4-2 and TRBJ1-1; perhaps TRBD1 as D (5 bases). The CDR3 is made up of 14 amino acids. V dropped 1 base and J dropped 6 bases, with 12 bases sitting between them. The V gene's germline CDR1 is LGHNA and CDR2 YNFKEQ. The CDR3 bases are TGTGCCAGCAGCCAAGTTGGGACTAGTGCTGAAGCTTTCTTT. Translation gives CASSQVGTSAEAFF.

The chain has TRBV18 and TRBJ2-5; 10 positions match TRBD2. J lost 4 bases, V lost 6 bases, and 5 bases had no gene match. The germline V gene has CDR1 KGHSH and CDR2 LQKENI. The CDR3 extends over 14 amino acids. Here the CDR3 DNA reads TGTGCCAGCTCGCAGCGGGAGGGCCCAGAGACCCAGTACTTC. It yields the protein CASSQREGPETQYF.

This CDR3 is CASSSTSGSPEQYF. As DNA, the CDR3 is TGCGCCAGCAGCTCGACTAGCGGGAGCCCCGAGCAGTACTTC. This rearrangement joins TRBV5-1 to TRBJ2-7; 12 bases line up with TRBD2. The germline V gene encodes CDR1 SGHRS and CDR2 YFSETQ. Trimming cost V 3 bases and J 6 bases; bases outside gene matches: 4. The CDR3 totals 14 residues.